The 13 T cell receptor beta chains given below trace back to one sample, sequenced in a study of Tregs in tolerant kidney transplant recipients. Assay: immunoSEQ multiplex PCR; the TCRdb copy retains only in-frame clones and omits some. Here the sample table reports 30,000 or so clones. The input for sequencing was CD8+ T cells from blood, taken before the transplant. Every receptor here comes from a human donor who received a combined kidney and bone marrow transplant.

Notes on this clone: Read data end 3 residues before the CDR3 end; the end is taken from the germline J gene. The chain combines TRBV7-8 with TRBJ1-2; 9 nucleotides match TRBD1. The germline V gene has CDR1 SGHVS and CDR2 FQNEAQ. The length of the CDR3 is 14 residues. With V trimmed by 5 bases and J by 5 bases, 6 bases remained unmatched. The CDR3 sequence: CASSPQGATYGYTF. The CDR3 bases that were read are TGTGCCAGCAGCCCACAGGGGGCGACTTATGGC.

Regarding this clone: The observed sequence ends 3 residues before the CDR3 terminus, with the missing tail filled in from the germline J gene. The chain has TRBV5-1 and TRBJ2-7, with a possible D match to TRBD2 (6 bases). Trimming took 4 bases from V and 0 from J, leaving 8 bases between them. The CDR3 extends over 13 amino acids. CDR1 and CDR2 from the germline V gene are SGHRS and YFSETQ. The CDR3 loop is CASSPGLSYEQYF. Partial CDR3 DNA: TGCGCCAGCAGCCCGGGACTCTCCTACGAG.

With respect to this clone: The CDR3 goes on 3 residues after the read ends, and that part is filled in from the germline J gene. The chain links TRBV6-4 to TRBJ2-3; TRBD2 matches at 7 bases. The trim removed 0 bases at V and 3 bases at J, leaving 6 bases unmatched. CDR3 length: 16 amino acids. CDR1 and CDR2 (germline): MRHNA, SNTAGT. CDR3 bases read: TGTGCCAGCAGTGACTCGATTAGCGGGTTAACAGATACG. This gives the protein CASSDSISGLTDT. The whole CDR3 is CASSDSISGLTDTQYF.

For this clone: Read coverage stops 3 residues before the CDR3 terminus; the germline J gene supplies the remainder. The chain is built from TRBV7-8 and TRBJ2-3; the D is unclear. The CDR3 consists of 15 residues. CDR1 is SGHVS and CDR2 is FQNEAQ in the germline V gene. The ends were cut back, 2 bases at V and 0 bases at J, with 9 bases in the middle. The CDR3 bases that were read are TGTGCCAGCAGCTTAATCAGGCCTAGCACAGATACG. As protein: CASSLIRPSTDT. The complete CDR3 sequence is CASSLIRPSTDTQYF.

About this clone itself: Read data end 3 residues before the CDR3 end; the end is taken from the germline J gene. This chain joins TRBV18 and TRBJ1-5; 9 nucleotides line up with TRBD1. Germline V CDR1 and CDR2: KGHSH, LQKENI. V lost 3 bases to trimming and J lost 4 bases; unmatched junction nucleotides: 1. CDR3 size: 14 residues. CDR3 loop: CASSPGTGNQPQHF. CDR3 DNA (partial): TGTGCCAGCTCACCCGGGACAGGGAATCAGCCC.

Comments on this clone: The sequenced fragment ends 3 residues before the CDR3 boundary, so the rest is inferred from the germline J gene. V gene TRBV2 combines with J gene TRBJ2-1; D is unresolved. This CDR3 has 13 amino acids. Trimming pared 1 base from V and 5 bases from J, leaving 6 bases between. CDR1 SNHLY and CDR2 FYNNEI come from the germline V gene. Partial CDR3 DNA: TGTGCCAGCAGTGAAGGGTACAACAATGAG. Its translation: CASSEGYNNE. The full CDR3 reads CASSEGYNNEQFF.

Details on this clone: Read sequence stops 3 residues before the CDR3 end, and the germline J gene provides the missing end. The chain has TRBV6-2 or TRBV6-3 and TRBJ1-1, with 8 bases lining up with TRBD1. The ends lost 2 bases at V and 0 bases at J; junction bases unmatched: 5. Germline-derived CDR1 and CDR2 are MNHEY and SVGEGT. CDR3 length equals 16 residues. The CDR3 region is CASSYPSDRVNTEAFF. The DNA read from the CDR3 is TGTGCCAGCAGTTACCCCTCGGACAGGGTGAACACTGAA.

Notes on this clone: From the germline J gene comes the end of the CDR3, since the read stops 3 residues before it. The genes are TRBV29-1 and TRBJ2-5, with 7 nucleotides matching TRBD2. The CDR3 has 14 residues. Germline CDR1 and CDR2: SQVTM and ANQGSEA. The junction had 9 bases not matched to a gene; V was cut back by 2 bases and J by 6 bases. The part of the CDR3 DNA that was read is TGCAGCGTTGAACCCTCTGGCGGGAGAAAGACC. Residues: CSVEPSGGRKT. The entire CDR3 reads CSVEPSGGRKTQYF. Combining the CDR3 with reference TRBV29-1 and TRBJ2-5 gives the whole variable domain SAVISQKPSRDICQRGTSLTIQCQVDSQVTMMFWYRQQPGQSLTLIATANQGSEATYESGFVIDKFPISRPNLTFSTLTVSNMSPEDSSIYLCSVEPSGGRKTQYFGPGTRLLVL.

Notes on this clone: Read sequence stops 3 residues before the CDR3 end, and the germline J gene provides the missing end. The rearrangement joins TRBV7-9 to TRBJ1-1; weak D call: TRBD1 (6 bases). V shed 3 bases and J shed 6 bases, with 8 bases lying between them. This CDR3 has 12 residues. The germline V gene encodes CDR1 SEHNR and CDR2 FQNEAQ (reference sequence). CDR3 in amino acids: CASSFGTPEAFF. CDR3 bases read: TGTGCCAGCAGCTTTGGGACACCTGAA.

With regard to this clone: The read ends 3 residues shy of where the CDR3 ends; the end is completed using the germline J gene. This chain connects TRBV2 to TRBJ2-1; 8 bases align to TRBD1. Unmatched junction bases numbered 2, after V lost 0 bases and J lost 4 bases. Germline lookup yields CDR1 SNHLY and CDR2 FYNNEI. The CDR3 extends over 15 amino acids. The chain's CDR3 is CASSEAWTGYNEQFF. The covered CDR3 bases are TGTGCCAGCAGTGAAGCGTGGACAGGGTACAATGAG.

Concerning this clone: The read stops 3 residues short of the end of the CDR3; the missing end is completed from the germline J gene. The chain has TRBV7-2 and TRBJ2-3; D is unresolved. The V gene's germline CDR1 is SGHTA and CDR2 FQGNSA. V was cut by 5 bases and J by 3 bases, with 9 bases left in between. The CDR3 loop spans 13 amino acids. CDR3 bases read: TGTGCCAGCAGCCCCCCCCCAACAGATACG. The encoded protein is CASSPPPTDT. The whole CDR3 protein is CASSPPPTDTQYF.

To note about this clone: The CDR3 end falls 3 residues outside the read, so it is completed with the germline J gene. The chain combines TRBV5-1 with TRBJ1-4; D gene ambiguous. Per germline, CDR1 SGHRS and CDR2 YFSETQ. The CDR3 has 15 residues. With 5 bases removed from V and 0 bases from J, the gap between germline ends came to 11 bases. CDR3 DNA (partial): TGCGCCAGCAGTGCGGCGGGTACAACTAATGAAAAA. Amino acid sequence: CASSAAGTTNEK. The full-length CDR3 reads as CASSAAGTTNEKLFF. Full variable domain (remainder filled in from reference TRBV5-1 and TRBJ1-4): KAGVTQTPRYLIKTRGQQVTLSCSPISGHRSVSWYQQTPGQGLQFLFEYFSETQRNKGNFPGRFSGRQFSNSRSEMNVSTLELGDSALYLCASSAAGTTNEKLFFGSGTQLSVL.

CDR3 loop: CAWSGLAGGETQYF. The DNA read from the CDR3 is TGTGCCTGGAGTGGACTAGCGGGTGGAGAGACC. V and J are TRBV30 and TRBJ2-5, with 10 bases aligning to TRBD2. The read halts 3 residues ahead of the CDR3 end, with the missing end drawn from the germline J gene. Germline V gene lookup returns CDR1 GTSNPN and CDR2 SVGIG (reference sequence). The V gene end was trimmed by 1 base and the J gene end by 4 bases; junction bases not matched to a gene: 3. There are 14 residues in the CDR3.